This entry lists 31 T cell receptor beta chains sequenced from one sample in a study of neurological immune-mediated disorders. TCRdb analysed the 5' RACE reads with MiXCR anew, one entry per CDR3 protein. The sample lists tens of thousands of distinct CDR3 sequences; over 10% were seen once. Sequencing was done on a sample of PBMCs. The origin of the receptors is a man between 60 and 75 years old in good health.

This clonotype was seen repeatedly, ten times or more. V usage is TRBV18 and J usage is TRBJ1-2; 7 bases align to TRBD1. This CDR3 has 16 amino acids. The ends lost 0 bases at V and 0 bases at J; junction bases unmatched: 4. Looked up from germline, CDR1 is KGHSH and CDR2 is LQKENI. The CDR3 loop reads CASSPPGQPTNYGYTF. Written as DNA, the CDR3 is TGTGCCAGCTCACCACCGGGACAGCCTACTAACTATGGCTACACCTTC.

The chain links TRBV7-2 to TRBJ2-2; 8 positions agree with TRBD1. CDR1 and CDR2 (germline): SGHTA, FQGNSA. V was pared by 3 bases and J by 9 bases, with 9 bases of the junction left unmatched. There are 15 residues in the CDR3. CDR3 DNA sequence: TGTGCCAGCAGCTTCCGACAGGGGAGCCCCAGGGAGCTGTTTTTT. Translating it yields CASSFRQGSPRELFF.

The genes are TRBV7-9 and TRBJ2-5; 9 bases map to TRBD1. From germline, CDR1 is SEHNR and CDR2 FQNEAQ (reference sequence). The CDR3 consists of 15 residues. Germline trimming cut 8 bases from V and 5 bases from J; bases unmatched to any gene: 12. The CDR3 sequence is CASGPHGTGMETQYF. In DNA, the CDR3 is TGTGCCAGCGGTCCACATGGGACAGGGATGGAGACCCAGTACTTC. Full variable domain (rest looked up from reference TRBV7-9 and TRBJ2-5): DTGVSQNPRHKITKRGQNVTFRCDPISEHNRLYWYRQTLGQGPEFLTYFQNEAQLEKSRLLSDRFSAERPKGSFSTLEIQRTEQGDSAMYLCASGPHGTGMETQYFGPGTRLLVL.

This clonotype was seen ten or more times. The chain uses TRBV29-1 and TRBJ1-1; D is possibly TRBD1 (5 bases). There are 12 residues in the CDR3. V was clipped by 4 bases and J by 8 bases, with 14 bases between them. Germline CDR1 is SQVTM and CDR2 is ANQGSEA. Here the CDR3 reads CSVGSDGAEAFF. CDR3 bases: TGCAGCGTTGGGTCGGATGGGGCCGAAGCTTTCTTT.

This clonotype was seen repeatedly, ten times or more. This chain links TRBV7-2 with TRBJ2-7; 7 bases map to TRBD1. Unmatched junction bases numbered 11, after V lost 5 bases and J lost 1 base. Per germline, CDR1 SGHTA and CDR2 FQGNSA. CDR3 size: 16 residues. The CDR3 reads CASSASQRQGSYEQYF. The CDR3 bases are TGTGCCAGCAGCGCTAGCCAGCGACAGGGATCCTACGAGCAGTACTTC.

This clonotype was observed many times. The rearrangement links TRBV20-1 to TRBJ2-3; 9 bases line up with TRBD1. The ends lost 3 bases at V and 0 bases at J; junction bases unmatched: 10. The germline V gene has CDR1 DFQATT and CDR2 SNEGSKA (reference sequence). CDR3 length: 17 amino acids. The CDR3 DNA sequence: TGCAGTGCTAGGCCCCACTCAGGACAGGGGAGCACAGATACGCAGTATTTT. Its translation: CSARPHSGQGSTDTQYF.

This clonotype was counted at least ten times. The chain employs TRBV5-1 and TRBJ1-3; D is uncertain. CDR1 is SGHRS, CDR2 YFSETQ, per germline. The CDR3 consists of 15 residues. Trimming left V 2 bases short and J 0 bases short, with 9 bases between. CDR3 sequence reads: CASSFDKSSGNTIYF. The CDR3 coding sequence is TGCGCCAGCAGCTTTGACAAGAGCTCTGGAAACACCATATATTTT.

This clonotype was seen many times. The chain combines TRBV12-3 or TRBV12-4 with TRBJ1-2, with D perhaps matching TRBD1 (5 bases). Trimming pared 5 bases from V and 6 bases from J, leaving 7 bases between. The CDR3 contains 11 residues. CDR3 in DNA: TGTGCCAGCAGTCAGGGCCATGGCTACACCTTC. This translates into CASSQGHGYTF.

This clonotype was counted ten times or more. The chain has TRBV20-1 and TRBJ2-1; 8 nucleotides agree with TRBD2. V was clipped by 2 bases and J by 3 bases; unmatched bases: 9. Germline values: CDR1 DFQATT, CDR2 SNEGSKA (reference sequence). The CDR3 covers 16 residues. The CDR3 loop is CSARNPRGGNYNEQFF. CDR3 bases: TGCAGTGCTAGAAACCCCCGGGGGGGCAACTACAATGAGCAGTTCTTC.

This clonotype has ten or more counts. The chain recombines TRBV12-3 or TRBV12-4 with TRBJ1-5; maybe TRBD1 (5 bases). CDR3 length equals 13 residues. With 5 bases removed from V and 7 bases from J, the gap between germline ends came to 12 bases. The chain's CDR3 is CASSPGVLQPQHF. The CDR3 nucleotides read TGTGCCAGCAGTCCGGGGGTGCTGCAGCCCCAGCATTTT.

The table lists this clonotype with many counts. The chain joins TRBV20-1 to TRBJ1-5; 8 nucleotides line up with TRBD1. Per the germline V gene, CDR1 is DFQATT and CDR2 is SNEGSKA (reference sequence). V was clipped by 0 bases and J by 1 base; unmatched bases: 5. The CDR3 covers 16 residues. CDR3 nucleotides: TGCAGTGCTAGAGATGGGCGACAGGGGAGCAATCAGCCCCAGCATTTT. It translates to CSARDGRQGSNQPQHF.

The DNA of the CDR3 is TGCGCCAGCAGCTCTCGGACAGGGGTTAGGACAGATACGCAGTATTTT. Its protein product is CASSSRTGVRTDTQYF. The chain carries TRBV5-1 and TRBJ2-3; 9 nucleotides agree with TRBD1. V lost 3 bases and J lost 3; bases outside the gene matches: 8. Looked up from germline, CDR1 is SGHRS and CDR2 is YFSETQ. The CDR3 runs to 16 residues. The full variable domain, completed using reference TRBV5-1 and TRBJ2-3, is KAGVTQTPRYLIKTRGQQVTLSCSPISGHRSVSWYQQTPGQGLQFLFEYFSETQRNKGNFPGRFSGRQFSNSRSEMNVSTLELGDSALYLCASSSRTGVRTDTQYFGPGTRLTVL.

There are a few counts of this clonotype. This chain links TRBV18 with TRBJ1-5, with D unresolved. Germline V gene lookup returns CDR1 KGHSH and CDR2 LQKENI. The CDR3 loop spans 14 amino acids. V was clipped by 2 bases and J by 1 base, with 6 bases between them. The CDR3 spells CASSPGSSNQPQHF. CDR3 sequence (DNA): TGTGCCAGCTCACCAGGATCCAGCAATCAGCCCCAGCATTTT. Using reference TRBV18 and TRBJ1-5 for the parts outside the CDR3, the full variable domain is NAGVMQNPRHLVRRRGQEARLRCSPMKGHSHVYWYRQLPEEGLKFMVYLQKENIIDESGMPKERFSAEFPKEGPSILRIQQVVRGDSAAYFCASSPGSSNQPQHFGDGTRLSIL.

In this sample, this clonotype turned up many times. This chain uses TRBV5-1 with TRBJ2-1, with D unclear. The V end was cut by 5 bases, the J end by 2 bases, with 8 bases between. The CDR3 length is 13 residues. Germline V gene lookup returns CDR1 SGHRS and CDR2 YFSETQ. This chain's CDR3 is CASRVGAYNEQFF. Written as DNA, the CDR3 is TGCGCCAGCAGGGTGGGTGCCTACAATGAGCAGTTCTTC.

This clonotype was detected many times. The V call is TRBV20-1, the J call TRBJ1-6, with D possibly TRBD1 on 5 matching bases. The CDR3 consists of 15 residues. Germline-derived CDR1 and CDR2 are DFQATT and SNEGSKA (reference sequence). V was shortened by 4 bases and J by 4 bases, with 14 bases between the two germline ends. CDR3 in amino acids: CSAMDLAGYNSPLHF. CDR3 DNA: TGCAGTGCTATGGATTTGGCAGGGTATAATTCACCCCTCCACTTT.

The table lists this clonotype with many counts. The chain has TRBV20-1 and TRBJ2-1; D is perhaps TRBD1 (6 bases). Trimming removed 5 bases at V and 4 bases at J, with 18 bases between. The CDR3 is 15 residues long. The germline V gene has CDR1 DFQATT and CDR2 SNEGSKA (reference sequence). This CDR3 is CSADQDGTPYNEQFF. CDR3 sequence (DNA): TGCAGTGCTGATCAGGACGGGACACCATACAATGAGCAGTTCTTC.

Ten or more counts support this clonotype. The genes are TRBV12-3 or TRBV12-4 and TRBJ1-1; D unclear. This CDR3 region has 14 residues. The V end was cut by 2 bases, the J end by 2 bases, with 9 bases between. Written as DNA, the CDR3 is TGTGCCAGCAGTTTAAGCCACCTAAACACTGAAGCTTTCTTT. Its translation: CASSLSHLNTEAFF.

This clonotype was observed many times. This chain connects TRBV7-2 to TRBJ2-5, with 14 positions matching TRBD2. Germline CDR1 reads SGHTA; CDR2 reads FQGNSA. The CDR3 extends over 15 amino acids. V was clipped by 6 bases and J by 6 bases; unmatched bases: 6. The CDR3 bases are TGTGCCAGCAGTTCCGGGACTAGCGGGGGCAAGACCCAGTACTTC. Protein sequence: CASSSGTSGGKTQYF.

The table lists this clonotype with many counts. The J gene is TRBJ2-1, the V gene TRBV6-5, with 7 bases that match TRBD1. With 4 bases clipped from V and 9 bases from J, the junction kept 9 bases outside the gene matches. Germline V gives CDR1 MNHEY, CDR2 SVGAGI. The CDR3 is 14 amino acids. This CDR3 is CASSSNRRGSEQFF. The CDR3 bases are TGTGCCAGCAGTTCCAACCGCAGGGGGAGTGAGCAGTTCTTC.

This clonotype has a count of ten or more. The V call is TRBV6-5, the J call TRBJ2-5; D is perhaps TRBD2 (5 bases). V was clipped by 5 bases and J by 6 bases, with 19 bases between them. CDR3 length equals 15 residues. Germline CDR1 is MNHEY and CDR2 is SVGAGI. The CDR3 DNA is TGTGCCAGCAGTCCGGGATCACCGGGGATGCAGACCCAGTACTTC. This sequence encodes CASSPGSPGMQTQYF.

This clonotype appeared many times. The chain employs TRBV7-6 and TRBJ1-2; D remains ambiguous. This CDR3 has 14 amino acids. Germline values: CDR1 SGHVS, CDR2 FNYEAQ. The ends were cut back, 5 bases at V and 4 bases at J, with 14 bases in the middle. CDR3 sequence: CASSPGLDSYGYTF. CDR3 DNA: TGTGCCAGCAGCCCCGGACTAGACTCCTATGGCTACACCTTC.

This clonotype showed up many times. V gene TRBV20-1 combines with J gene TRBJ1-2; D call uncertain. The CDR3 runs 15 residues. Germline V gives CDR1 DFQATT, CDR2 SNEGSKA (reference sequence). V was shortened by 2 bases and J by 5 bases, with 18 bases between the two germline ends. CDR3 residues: CSARSPDAGGYGYTF. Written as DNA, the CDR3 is TGCAGTGCTAGATCTCCGGACGCGGGCGGTTATGGCTACACCTTC.

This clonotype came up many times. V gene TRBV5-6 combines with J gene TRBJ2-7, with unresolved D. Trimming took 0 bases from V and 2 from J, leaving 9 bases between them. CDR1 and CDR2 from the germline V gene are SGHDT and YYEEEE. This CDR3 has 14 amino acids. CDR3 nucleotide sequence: TGTGCCAGCAGCTTGGTAACAGCCACCTACGAGCAGTACTTC. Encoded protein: CASSLVTATYEQYF.

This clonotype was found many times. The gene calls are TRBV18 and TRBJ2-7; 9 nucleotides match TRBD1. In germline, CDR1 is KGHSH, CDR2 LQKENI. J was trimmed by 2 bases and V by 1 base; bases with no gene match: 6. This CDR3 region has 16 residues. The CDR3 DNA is TGTGCCAGCTCACCACTATTAGGGACAGGGACCTACGAGCAGTACTTC. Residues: CASSPLLGTGTYEQYF.

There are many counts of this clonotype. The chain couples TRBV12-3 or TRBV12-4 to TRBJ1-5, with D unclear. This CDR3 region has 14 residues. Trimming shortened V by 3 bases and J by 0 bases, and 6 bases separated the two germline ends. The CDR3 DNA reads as TGTGCCAGCAGTTTCGGAATTAGCAATCAGCCCCAGCATTTT. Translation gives CASSFGISNQPQHF.

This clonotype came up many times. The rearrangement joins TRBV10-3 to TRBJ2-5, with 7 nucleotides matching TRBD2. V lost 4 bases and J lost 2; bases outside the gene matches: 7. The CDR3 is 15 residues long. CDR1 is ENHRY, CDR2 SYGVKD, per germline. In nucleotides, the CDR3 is TGTGCCATCAGTGCCGCTAGCGGAATACAAGAGACCCAGTACTTC. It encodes CAISAASGIQETQYF.

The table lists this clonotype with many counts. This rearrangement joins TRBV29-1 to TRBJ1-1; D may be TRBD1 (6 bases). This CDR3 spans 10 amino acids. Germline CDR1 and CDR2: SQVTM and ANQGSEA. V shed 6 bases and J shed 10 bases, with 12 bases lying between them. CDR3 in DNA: TGCAGCGTGGGCCGGGGGGCAGCTTTCTTT. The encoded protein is CSVGRGAAFF. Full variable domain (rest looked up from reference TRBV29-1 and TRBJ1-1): SAVISQKPSRDICQRGTSLTIQCQVDSQVTMMFWYRQQPGQSLTLIATANQGSEATYESGFVIDKFPISRPNLTFSTLTVSNMSPEDSSIYLCSVGRGAAFFGQGTRLTVV.

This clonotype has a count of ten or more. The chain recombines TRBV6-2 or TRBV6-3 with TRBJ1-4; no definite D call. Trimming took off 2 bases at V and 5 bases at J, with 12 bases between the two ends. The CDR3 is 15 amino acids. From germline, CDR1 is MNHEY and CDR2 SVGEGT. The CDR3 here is CASSYPPPVNEKLFF. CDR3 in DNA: TGTGCCAGCAGTTACCCGCCGCCTGTCAATGAAAAACTGTTTTTT.

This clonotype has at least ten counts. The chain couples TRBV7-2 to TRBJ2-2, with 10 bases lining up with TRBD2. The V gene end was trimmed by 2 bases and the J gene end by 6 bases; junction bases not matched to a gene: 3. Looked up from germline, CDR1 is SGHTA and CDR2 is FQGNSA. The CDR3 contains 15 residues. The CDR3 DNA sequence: TGTGCCAGCAGCTTACAAGCGGGGGGGCCCGGGGAGCTGTTTTTT. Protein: CASSLQAGGPGELFF. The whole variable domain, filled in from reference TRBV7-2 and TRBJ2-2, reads GAGVSQSPSNKVTEKGKDVELRCDPISGHTALYWYRQSLGQGLEFLIYFQGNSAPDKSGLPSDRFSAERTGGSVSTLTIQRTQQEDSAVYLCASSLQAGGPGELFFGEGSRLTVL.

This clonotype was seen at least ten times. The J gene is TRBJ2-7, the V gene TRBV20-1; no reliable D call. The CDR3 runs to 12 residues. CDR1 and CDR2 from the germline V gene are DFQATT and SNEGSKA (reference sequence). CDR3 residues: CRPELSSYEQYF. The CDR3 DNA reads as TGCAGGCCGGAGCTGAGCTCCTACGAGCAGTACTTC.

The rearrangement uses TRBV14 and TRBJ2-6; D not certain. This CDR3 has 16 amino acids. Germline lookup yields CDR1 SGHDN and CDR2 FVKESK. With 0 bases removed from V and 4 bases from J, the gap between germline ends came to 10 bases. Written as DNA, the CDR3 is TGTGCCAGCAGCCAAGATCCGGCAGTGGGGGCCAACGTCCTGACTTTC. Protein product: CASSQDPAVGANVLTF.